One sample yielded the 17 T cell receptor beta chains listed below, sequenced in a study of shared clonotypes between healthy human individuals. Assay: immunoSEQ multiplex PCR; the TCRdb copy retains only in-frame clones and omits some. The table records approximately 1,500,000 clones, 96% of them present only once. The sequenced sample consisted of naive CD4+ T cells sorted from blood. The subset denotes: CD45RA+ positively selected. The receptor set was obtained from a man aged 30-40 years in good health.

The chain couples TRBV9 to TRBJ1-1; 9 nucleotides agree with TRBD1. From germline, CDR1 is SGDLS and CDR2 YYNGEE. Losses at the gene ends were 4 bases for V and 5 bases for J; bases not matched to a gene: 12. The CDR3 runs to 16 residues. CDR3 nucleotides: TGTGCCAGCAGCCTCCTCCGGGACAGGGAAGGTACTGAAGCTTTCTTT. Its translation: CASSLLRDREGTEAFF.

The CDR3 loop reads CATRPIAGGPRNEQFF. The CDR3 region has the DNA TGTGCCACCCGACCGATAGCGGGAGGGCCAAGAAATGAGCAGTTCTTC. V is TRBV7-6 and J is TRBJ2-1, with 11 bases matching TRBD2. CDR1 is SGHVS, CDR2 FNYEAQ, per germline. The CDR3 has 16 residues. Germline trimming cut 10 bases from V and 7 bases from J; bases unmatched to any gene: 15.

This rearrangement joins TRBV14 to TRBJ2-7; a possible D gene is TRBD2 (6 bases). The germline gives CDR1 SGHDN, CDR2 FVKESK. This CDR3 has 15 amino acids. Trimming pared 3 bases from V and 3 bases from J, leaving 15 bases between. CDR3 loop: CASSQGRGTFYEQYF. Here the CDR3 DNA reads TGTGCCAGCAGCCAGGGGCGCGGGACTTTCTACGAGCAGTACTTC.

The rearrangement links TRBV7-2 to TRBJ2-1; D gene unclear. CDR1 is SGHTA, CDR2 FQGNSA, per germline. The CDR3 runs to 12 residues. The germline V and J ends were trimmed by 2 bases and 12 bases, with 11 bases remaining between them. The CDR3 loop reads CASSLLPLWQFF. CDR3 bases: TGTGCCAGCAGCTTACTTCCCCTTTGGCAGTTCTTC. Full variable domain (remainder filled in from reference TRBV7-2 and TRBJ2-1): GAGVSQSPSNKVTEKGKDVELRCDPISGHTALYWYRQSLGQGLEFLIYFQGNSAPDKSGLPSDRFSAERTGGSVSTLTIQRTQQEDSAVYLCASSLLPLWQFFGPGTRLTVL.

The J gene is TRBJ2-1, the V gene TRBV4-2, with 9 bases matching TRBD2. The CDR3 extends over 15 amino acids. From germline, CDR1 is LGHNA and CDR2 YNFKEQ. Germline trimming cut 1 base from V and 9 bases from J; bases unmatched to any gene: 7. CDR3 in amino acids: CASSQGPSGMSEQFF. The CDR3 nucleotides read TGTGCCAGCAGCCAAGGCCCTAGCGGGATGAGTGAGCAGTTCTTC.

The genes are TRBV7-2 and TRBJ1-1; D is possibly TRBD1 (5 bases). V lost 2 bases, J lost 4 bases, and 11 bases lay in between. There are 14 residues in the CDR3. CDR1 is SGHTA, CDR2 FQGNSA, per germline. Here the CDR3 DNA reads TGTGCCAGCAGCTTAATTATTGGGGGCACTGAAGCTTTCTTT. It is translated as CASSLIIGGTEAFF.

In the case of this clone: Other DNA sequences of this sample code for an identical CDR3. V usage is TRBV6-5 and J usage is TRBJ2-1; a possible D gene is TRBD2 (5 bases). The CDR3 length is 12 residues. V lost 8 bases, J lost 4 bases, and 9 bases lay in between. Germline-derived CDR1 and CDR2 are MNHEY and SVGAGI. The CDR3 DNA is TGTGCCAGCTCTCGGGGATACAATGAGCAGTTCTTC. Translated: CASSRGYNEQFF.

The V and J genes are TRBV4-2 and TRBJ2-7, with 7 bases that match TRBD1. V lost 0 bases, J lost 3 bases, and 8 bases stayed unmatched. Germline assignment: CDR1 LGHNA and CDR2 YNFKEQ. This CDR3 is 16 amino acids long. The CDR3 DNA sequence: TGTGCCAGCAGCCAAGACCGGGACAGACGGGGCTACGAGCAGTACTTC. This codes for CASSQDRDRRGYEQYF.

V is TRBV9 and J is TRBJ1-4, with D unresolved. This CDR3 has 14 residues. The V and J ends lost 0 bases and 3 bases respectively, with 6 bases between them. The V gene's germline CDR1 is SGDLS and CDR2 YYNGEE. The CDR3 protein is CASSVAGANEKLFF. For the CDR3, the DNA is TGTGCCAGCAGCGTAGCCGGTGCTAATGAAAAACTGTTTTTT.

The DNA of the CDR3 is TGTGCCAGCTCACTGGGACTAGCGGGAGCCTATGAGCAGTTCTTC. The encoded protein is CASSLGLAGAYEQFF. The chain carries TRBV18 and TRBJ2-1, with TRBD2 matching 14 bases. This CDR3 spans 15 amino acids. V shed 4 bases, J shed 8 bases, and the junction held 4 bases outside the gene matches. In germline, CDR1 is KGHSH, CDR2 LQKENI. Together with reference TRBV18 and TRBJ2-1, the CDR3 gives the full variable domain: NAGVMQNPRHLVRRRGQEARLRCSPMKGHSHVYWYRQLPEEGLKFMVYLQKENIIDESGMPKERFSAEFPKEGPSILRIQQVVRGDSAAYFCASSLGLAGAYEQFFGPGTRLTVL.

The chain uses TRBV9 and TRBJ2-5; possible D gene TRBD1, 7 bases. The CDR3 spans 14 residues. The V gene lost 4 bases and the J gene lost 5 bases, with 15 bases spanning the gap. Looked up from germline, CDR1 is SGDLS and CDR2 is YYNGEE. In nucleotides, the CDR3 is TGTGCCAGCAGCCCCACGACAGGGAGGGAGACCCAGTACTTC. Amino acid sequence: CASSPTTGRETQYF.

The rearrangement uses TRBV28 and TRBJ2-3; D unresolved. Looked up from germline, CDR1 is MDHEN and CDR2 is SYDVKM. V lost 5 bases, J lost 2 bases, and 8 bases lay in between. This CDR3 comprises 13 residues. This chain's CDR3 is CASSTSYTDTQYF. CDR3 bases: TGTGCCAGCAGTACAAGTTACACAGATACGCAGTATTTT.

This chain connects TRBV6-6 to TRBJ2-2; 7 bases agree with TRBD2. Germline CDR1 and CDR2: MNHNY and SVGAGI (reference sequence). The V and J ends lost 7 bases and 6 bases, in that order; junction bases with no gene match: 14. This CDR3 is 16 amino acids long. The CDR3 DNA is TGTGCCAGCACCCAGGGATTAGGGCGGGGGTCCGGGGAGCTGTTTTTT. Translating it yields CASTQGLGRGSGELFF.

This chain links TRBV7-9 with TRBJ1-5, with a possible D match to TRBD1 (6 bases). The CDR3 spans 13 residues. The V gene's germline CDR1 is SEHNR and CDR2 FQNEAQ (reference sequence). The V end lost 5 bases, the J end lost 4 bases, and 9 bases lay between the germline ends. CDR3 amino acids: CASSAGQNQPQHF. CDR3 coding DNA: TGTGCCAGCAGCGCCGGACAGAATCAGCCCCAGCATTTT.

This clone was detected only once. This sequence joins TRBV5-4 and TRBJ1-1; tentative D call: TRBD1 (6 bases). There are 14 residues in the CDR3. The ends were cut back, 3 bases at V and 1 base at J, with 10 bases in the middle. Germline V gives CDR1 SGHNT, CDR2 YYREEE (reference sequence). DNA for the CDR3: TGTGCCAGCAGCTACAAAGGGGGGAACACTGAAGCTTTCTTT. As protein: CASSYKGGNTEAFF.

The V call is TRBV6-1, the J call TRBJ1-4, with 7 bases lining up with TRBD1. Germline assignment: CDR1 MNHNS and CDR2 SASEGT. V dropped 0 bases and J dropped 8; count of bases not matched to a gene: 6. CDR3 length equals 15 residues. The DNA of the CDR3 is TGTGCCAGCAGTGAAGCTCAGGGGGTAGAGGAAAAACTGTTTTTT. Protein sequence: CASSEAQGVEEKLFF.

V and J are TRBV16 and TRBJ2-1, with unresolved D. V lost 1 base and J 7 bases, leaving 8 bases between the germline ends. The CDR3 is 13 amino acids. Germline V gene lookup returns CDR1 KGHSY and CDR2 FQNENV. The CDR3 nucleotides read TGTGCCAGCAGCCAATTTGGGAAGAATGAGCAGTTCTTC. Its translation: CASSQFGKNEQFF.